This T cell receptor beta chain was identified in a study of blood T cell repertoires in COVID-19. Overall study: Collection of acute and convalescent COVID-19 samples took place in the United States, Italy and Spain. Sources were T cells, B-cell-depleted T cells, or PBMCs; the material itself was cDNA or gDNA.

In the authors' methods: Reference gene primer amplification in the assay estimated nucleated cell counts. Measured with immunoSEQ multiplex PCR; TCRdb has only the in-frame clones, and not every one. The DNA gave D and trimming, while V, J and clone size come from that table. The data show around 200,000 clones, with about 80% seen just once and roughly 3% held by the top ten. The V end was cut by 6 bases, the J end by 7 bases, with 12 bases between. CDR3 length: 12 amino acids. Germline CDR1 reads KGHSH; CDR2 reads LQKENI. The sequenced material came from peripheral blood. The receptor comes from a human donor with acute or convalescent COVID-19. The donor label of this sample is uncertain. The V call is TRBV18, the J call TRBJ1-2; D ambiguous. CDR3 sequence (DNA): TGTGCCAGCTCGGATTGGGAGGCTGGCTACACCTTC. Translated: CASSDWEAGYTF. The whole variable domain, remainder taken from reference TRBV18 and TRBJ1-2, is NAGVMQNPRHLVRRRGQEARLRCSPMKGHSHVYWYRQLPEEGLKFMVYLQKENIIDESGMPKERFSAEFPKEGPSILRIQQVVRGDSAAYFCASSDWEAGYTFGSGTRLTVV.